This T cell receptor (beta chain) was retrieved from a study of shared clonotypes between healthy human individuals. In germline, CDR1 is SGHTA, CDR2 FQGNSA. CDR3 length: 16 residues. Between the trimmed V and J ends, which lost 1 base and 1 base, there was a span of 13 bases. Sequencing used immunoSEQ multiplex PCR; TCRdb keeps in-frame clones, though not all of them. The data hold hundreds of thousands of clones, with around 90% observed a single time. Naive CD8 cells comprised CD45RO-negative, CCR7-positively selected cells, excluding terminally differentiated effector memory CD45RA+ cells. Every contributor of samples was a Caucasian grown-up residing in Nashville, Tennessee.

This chain uses TRBV7-2 with TRBJ1-2, with a weak D call TRBD1 (6 bases). The source material was naive CD8+ T cells sorted from blood. The receptor was isolated from a man aged 25-40 years in good health. CDR3 DNA: TGTGCCAGCAGCTTAGACAGCCCAGGGGATAACTATGGCTACACCTTC. This encodes CASSLDSPGDNYGYTF.